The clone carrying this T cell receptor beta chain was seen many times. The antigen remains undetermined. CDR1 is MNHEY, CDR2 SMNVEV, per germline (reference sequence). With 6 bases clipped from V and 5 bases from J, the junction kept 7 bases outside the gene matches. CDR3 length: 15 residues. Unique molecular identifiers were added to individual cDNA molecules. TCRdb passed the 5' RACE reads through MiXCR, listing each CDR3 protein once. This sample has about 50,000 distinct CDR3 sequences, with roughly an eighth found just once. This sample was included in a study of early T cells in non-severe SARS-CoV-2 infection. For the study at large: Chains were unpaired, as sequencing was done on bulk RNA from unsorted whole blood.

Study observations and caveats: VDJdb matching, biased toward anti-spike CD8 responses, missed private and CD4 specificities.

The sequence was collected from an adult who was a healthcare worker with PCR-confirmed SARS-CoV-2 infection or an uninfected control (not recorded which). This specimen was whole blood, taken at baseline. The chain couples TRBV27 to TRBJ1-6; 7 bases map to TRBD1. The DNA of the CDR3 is TGTGCCAGCAGGATACAGGGGATCGATAATTCACCCCTCCACTTT. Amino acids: CASRIQGIDNSPLHF.